This TCR beta chain was sequenced for a study of neoadjuvant nivolumab and ipilimumab in lung cancer (TCRdb year 2020). About the full investigation: Intravenous nivolumab was dosed at 3 mg/kg on days 1, 15 and 29, and in the combination arm ipilimumab 1 mg/kg was added on day 1 only. The primary trial endpoint was the major pathologic response (MPR) rate in the intention-to-treat population in each study arm. The study compared TCR repertoires in pretherapy (baseline) peripheral blood with TCR repertoires in tumors resected at surgery after neoadjuvant immune checkpoint blockade. Matched pretherapy and resected tumor pairs were analyzed for seven patients, of whom four received nivolumab and three received nivolumab plus ipilimumab. In the trial, around 43 patients with operable NSCLC were treated, of whom 23 were randomized to nivolumab monotherapy and 21 to nivolumab plus ipilimumab. Results and caveats for the whole study, not just this receptor: A small number of samples underwent TCR sequencing. No significant correlation was found between TCR clonality and pathologic tumor regression, and only one major-pathologic-response sample was available for the clonality analysis. TCR richness and clonality were greater in resected tumors than in tumor-adjacent uninvolved lung, and increases were seen in more dual-therapy-treated tumors. From pretherapy to surgery, increases in tumor T-cell richness and clonality were observed in three of three dual-therapy tumors but in only two of four nivolumab-treated tumors. A positive correlation was observed between pretherapy blood TCR richness and richness in tumors resected after neoadjuvant therapy (Spearman R ~ 0.82).

As to this clone: The antigen it binds to is not known. Qualities for individual bases were not recorded, and no much larger clone is one base off.

The label giving this sample's time point can be read as: at surgical resection after neoadjuvant nivolumab +/- ipilimumab. The samples were taken from NEOSTAR, a phase 2 randomized trial in operable NSCLC that tested neoadjuvant nivolumab or nivolumab plus ipilimumab, followed by surgery. Library construction relied on the immunoSEQ multiplex PCR assay. The original pipeline was this. Richness and clonality were used to summarize the repertoires, and clones that significantly expanded or contracted between pre- and post-therapy samples were identified. The immuneACCESS repertoire file appears here via TCRdb, limited to in-frame rearrangements. These files lack a portion of the clones; in checked studies, under half of the deficit traces to unresolved V genes, and the cause of the others is not known. D and trimming were read from the DNA, whereas the V and J calls and clone size are those reported in that table. The sample data list roughly 28,000 clones, and around 80% of these were observed just once. The ten largest clones add up to about 5% of the sample.

The junction carries 14 bases between V and J, which are trimmed by 5 bases and 9 bases respectively. The CDR3 starts with the cysteine, ends with the phenylalanine, and has 13 residues. Here the CDR3 DNA is all that survives: 39 bases in frame from base 1. The germline V gene provides CDR1 SGHNT and CDR2 YENEEA. The material sequenced was tumor tissue, taken after neoadjuvant nivolumab, alone or with ipilimumab, at or shortly before surgery. The sequence joins TRBV11-3 to TRBJ2-1; a weak D assignment points to TRBD2 (6 bases agree). The origin of this receptor is an adult with non-small cell lung cancer. The CDR3 corresponds to CASSLGASVEQFF. DNA sequence: TGTGCCAGCAGCCTCGGGGCTAGCGTTGAGCAGTTCTTC.